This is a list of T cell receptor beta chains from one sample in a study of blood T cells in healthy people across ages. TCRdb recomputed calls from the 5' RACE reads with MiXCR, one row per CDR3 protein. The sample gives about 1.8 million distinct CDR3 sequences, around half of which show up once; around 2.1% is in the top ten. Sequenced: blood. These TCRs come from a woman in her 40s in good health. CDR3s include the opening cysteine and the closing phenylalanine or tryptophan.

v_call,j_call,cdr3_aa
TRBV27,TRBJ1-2,CASSSDGFNYGYTF
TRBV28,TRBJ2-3,CASRFTTGFTDTQYF
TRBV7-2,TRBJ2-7,CASSLARTSEQYF
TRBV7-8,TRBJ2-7,CASSLGPAGPYEQYF
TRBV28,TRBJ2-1,CASSGLAGGREKNEQFF
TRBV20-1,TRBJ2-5,CSARSLLGARETQYF
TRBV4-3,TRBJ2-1,CASSDRSGPYDEQFF
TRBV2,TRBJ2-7,CASRSGQNPLQYF
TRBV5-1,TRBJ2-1,CASSLDGTRSYEQFF
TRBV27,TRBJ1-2,CASSPGSKGYGYTF
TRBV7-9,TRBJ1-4,CASSKTRGQGNEKLFF
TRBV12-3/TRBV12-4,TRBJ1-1,CASSLRGTQRGAFF
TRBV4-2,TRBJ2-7,CASSQGNSGSYEQYF
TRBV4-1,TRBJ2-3,CASSQGLAGGCTQYF
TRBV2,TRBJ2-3,CASSEALAEYTDTQYF
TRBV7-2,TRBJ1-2,CASSTGQAHGYTF
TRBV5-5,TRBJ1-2,CASSLGPGYGYTF
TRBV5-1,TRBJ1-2,CASSPSGNAAGYTF
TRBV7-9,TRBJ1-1,CASSPKGSRVAFF
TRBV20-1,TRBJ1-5,CSARDTYSNQPQHF
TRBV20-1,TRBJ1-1,CSARGGGFARLNTEAFF
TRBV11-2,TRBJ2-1,CASTGTSGGAYEQFF
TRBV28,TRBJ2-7,CASSSSSWGVLTYEQYF
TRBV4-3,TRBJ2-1,CASSQGLAGDRREQFF
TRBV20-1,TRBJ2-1,CSATDRVAYNEQFF
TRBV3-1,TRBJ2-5,CASRPLGGPETQYF
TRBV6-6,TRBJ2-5,CARSGGPSETQYF
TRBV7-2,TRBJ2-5,CASSPGLAGGRQETQYF
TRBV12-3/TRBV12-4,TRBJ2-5,CASRNTGAETQYF
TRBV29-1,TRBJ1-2,CSVDGQGGRGYGYTF
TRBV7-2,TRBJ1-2,CASSLNPGQGAGGYTF
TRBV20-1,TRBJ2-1,CSARSGGEWNEQFF
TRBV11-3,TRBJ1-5,CASSPNGPQHF
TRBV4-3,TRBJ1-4,CASSQDSATNEKLFF
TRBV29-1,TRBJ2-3,CSGEDRVTQYF
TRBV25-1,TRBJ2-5,CASSEFPRGKTQYF
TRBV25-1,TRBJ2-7,CASSESGAGGAQYF
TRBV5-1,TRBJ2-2,CASSAGLPNTGELFF
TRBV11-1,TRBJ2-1,CASSSLIVTGARLGNEQFF
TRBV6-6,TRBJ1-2,CASSLKGGEDGYTF
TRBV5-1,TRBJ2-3,CASSPDLRGQGTDTQYF
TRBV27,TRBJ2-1,CASKTGAYNEQFF
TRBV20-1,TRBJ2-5,CSAREDRPEEETQYF
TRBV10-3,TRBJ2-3,CATRLAGEGGTQYF
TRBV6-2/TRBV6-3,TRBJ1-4,CASTDAEGWNEKLFF
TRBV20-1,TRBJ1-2,CSARGRGRGHGYTF
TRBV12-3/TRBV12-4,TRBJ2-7,CASSPPRGGRLYEQYF
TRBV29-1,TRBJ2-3,CSLQGPTDTQYF
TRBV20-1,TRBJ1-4,CSAYNPTNEKLFF
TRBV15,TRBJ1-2,CATSRTATGGGYGYTF
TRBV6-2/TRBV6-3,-,CATGRPLNYEQYF
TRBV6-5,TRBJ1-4,CASGRDPRGEKLFF
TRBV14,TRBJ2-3,CASRGPGGEQYF